Below are 13 T cell receptor beta chains sequenced from a single sample in a study of read filtering for tumor transcriptome and immune sequencing (TCRdb year 2020). TCRdb lists the instrument as Illumina HiSeq 4000. The Immunoverse kit was used to build TCR libraries from roughly 0.4 ug RNA, with molecular barcoded adaptors covering alpha/delta and beta/gamma chains. TCRdb reprocessed the public reads (quality trimming at Q25 with fastp, clone calling with MiXCR) and kept in-frame beta chains. Each CDR3 protein appears once, grouped with its most common genes and DNA. This sample gives 90,000 to 95,000 distinct CDR3 sequences in total; about a fifth of them show up just once. The leading ten clones occupy around 10% of the sample. Sequenced: a population of CD138-negative cells sorted from bone marrow. This specimen's cell subset or site label, interpreted: bone marrow mononuclear cells depleted of CD138+ plasma/myeloma cells by negative magnetic selection. Receptors originate from a donor older than 35 with multiple myeloma.

This clonotype was recorded at least ten times. The CDR3 DNA sequence: TGCGCCAGCAGTGATATGGGACAGGGGTACGAGCAGTACTTC. It specifies CASSDMGQGYEQYF. The J gene is TRBJ2-7, the V gene TRBV10-2, with TRBD1 matching over 10 bases. The CDR3 contains 14 residues. Germline CDR1 WSHSY, CDR2 SAAADI. The junction had 3 bases not matched to a gene; V was cut back by 3 bases and J by 4 bases.

This clonotype was detected ten times or more. The chain links TRBV4-1 to TRBJ1-6; the D is unclear. V dropped 0 bases and J dropped 8 bases, with 8 bases sitting between them. Germline V CDR1 and CDR2: MGHRA, YSYEKL. The CDR3 is 14 residues long. In nucleotides, the CDR3 is TGCGCCAGCAGCCAAGACACGGCGGATTCACCCCTCCACTTT. Its translation: CASSQDTADSPLHF.

The sample holds many counts of this clonotype. CDR3 bases: TGCGCCAGCAGTCATCCTTCCCCCGGGACAGGCGTAAGCACAGATACGCAGTATTTT. Its translation is CASSHPSPGTGVSTDTQYF. The rearrangement links TRBV23-1 to TRBJ2-3, with 8 bases that match TRBD1. TRBV23-1 is noted as an ORF with a role that remains uncertain. This CDR3 has 19 residues. V shed 3 bases and J 0 bases; nucleotides not matched to a gene: 14.

The sample holds a few counts of this clonotype. Since a much larger clone is just one base distant, this may be a read error. The genes are TRBV28 and TRBJ2-4; tentatively, D is TRBD1 (6 bases). The germline V gene encodes CDR1 MDHEN and CDR2 SYDVKM. The CDR3 extends over 12 amino acids. CDR3 loop: CASSYRVDIKYF. CDR3 bases: TGTGCCAGCAGTTACAGGGTAGACATTAAGTACTTC.

There are many counts of this clonotype. The rearrangement links TRBV11-2 to TRBJ2-3; D possibly corresponds to TRBD2 (6 bases). V was trimmed by 8 bases and J by 1 base, leaving 13 bases between them. CDR3 size: 14 residues. Germline V gene sequence: CDR1 SGHAT, CDR2 FQNNGV. The CDR3: CASGGSWRTDTQYF. CDR3 nucleotide sequence: TGTGCCAGCGGGGGGTCCTGGCGCACAGATACGCAGTATTTT.

This clonotype has more than one count but fewer than ten. The rearrangement uses TRBV24-1 and TRBJ2-2, with 8 bases that match TRBD1. CDR3 length equals 17 residues. V shed 4 bases, J shed 4 bases, and the junction held 10 bases outside the gene matches. CDR1 is KGHDR and CDR2 is SFDVKD in the germline V gene. The CDR3 DNA reads as TGTGCCACCAGTGACTCAGGGGGCCGGGTATCCACCGGGGAGCTGTTTTTT. Protein product: CATSDSGGRVSTGELFF.

This clonotype appeared a few times. The J gene is TRBJ2-2, the V gene TRBV18; D call uncertain. Trimming left V 3 bases short and J 6 bases short, with 5 bases between. The CDR3 extends over 12 amino acids. Germline CDR1 and CDR2: KGHSH and LQKENI. The CDR3 loop reads CASSPQAGELFF. In DNA, the CDR3 is TGTGCCAGCTCACCGCAGGCCGGGGAGCTGTTTTTT.

This clonotype was detected only a few times. The CDR3 region is CASSLGTSGGAYTDTQYF. The DNA of the CDR3 is TGCGCCAGCAGCTTGGGGACTAGCGGGGGGGCCTACACAGATACGCAGTATTTT. The rearrangement joins TRBV5-1 to TRBJ2-3, with TRBD2 identical over 15 bases. The CDR3 has 18 residues. From germline, CDR1 is SGHRS and CDR2 YFSETQ. With 0 bases clipped from V and 2 bases from J, the junction kept 4 bases outside the gene matches.

There are many counts of this clonotype. The CDR3 region has the DNA TGTGCCACCAGTCCTGGGGGGCCCAGTCAGCCCCAGCATTTT. This codes for CATSPGGPSQPQHF. J is TRBJ1-5 and V is TRBV24-1; tentatively, D is TRBD1 (6 bases). Per the germline V gene, CDR1 is KGHDR and CDR2 is SFDVKD. Trimming shortened V by 6 bases and J by 6 bases, and 14 bases separated the two germline ends. This CDR3 is 14 amino acids long.

To note about this clonotype: A much larger clone lies one base from this, so it may be a read error. The rearrangement uses TRBV5-1 and TRBJ1-1; no firm D call. CDR1 is SGHRS, CDR2 YFSETQ, per germline. The ends were cut back, 10 bases at V and 1 base at J, with 17 bases in the middle. The CDR3 spans 14 residues. CDR3 sequence: CAGSYDRWNTEAFF. The CDR3 nucleotides are TGCGCCGGCTCCTATGACCGTTGGAACACTGAAGCTTTCTTT.

This clonotype has ten or more counts. The CDR3 nucleotides read TGTGCCAGCAGTGAAGGATTGAACACTGAAGCTTTCTTT. Translating gives CASSEGLNTEAFF. The chain couples TRBV6-1 to TRBJ1-1; no reliable D call. Per germline, CDR1 MNHNS and CDR2 SASEGT. The CDR3 runs to 13 residues. Trimming took off 1 base at V and 0 bases at J, with 3 bases between the two ends.

A word on this clonotype: This may arise from a read error, as a much more abundant clone is one base away. This rearrangement joins TRBV7-2 to TRBJ2-7; the D call may be TRBD1 or TRBD2 (6 bases each). CDR3 length equals 13 residues. Germline V gene lookup returns CDR1 SGHTA and CDR2 FQGNSA. The CDR3 sequence: CASGLGGGYEQYF. The CDR3 DNA reads TGTGCCAGCGGCTTAGGAGGGGGCTACGAGCAGTACTTC.

This clonotype occurred many times. The genes are TRBV20-1 and TRBJ1-1; D is unresolved. The CDR3 has 15 residues. V gave up 6 bases and J gave up 1 base, with 18 bases separating them. Germline values: CDR1 DFQATT, CDR2 SNEGSKA (reference sequence). This CDR3 is CSAALGPLTNTEAFF. CDR3 DNA sequence: TGCAGTGCGGCCTTGGGCCCGTTGACGAACACTGAAGCTTTCTTT.